This TCR beta chain emerged from a study of cytomegalovirus exposure and HLA in healthy donors. Study conclusions and caveats: The authors listed approximately 160 TCR beta chains as cytomegalovirus-associated.

Concerning this clone: The antigen is unknown.

The germline V gene encodes CDR1 MGHRA and CDR2 YSYEKL. V was clipped by 0 bases and J by 2 bases, with 15 bases between them. This CDR3 has 17 amino acids. Repertoires were generated with immunoSEQ multiplex PCR, while TCRdb's copy carries only in-frame clones and drops some. The sample holds over 100,000 clones, nearly 90% seen once. The clonotype comes from a woman between 18 and 29 years old in good health and CMV-seronegative. Sequencing input: PBMCs. The chain carries TRBV4-1 and TRBJ2-3; possibly TRBD2 for D (6 bases). Here the CDR3 DNA reads TGCGCCAGCAGCCAAGACACCGGGGACTCCTCCACAGATACGCAGTATTTT. Protein: CASSQDTGDSSTDTQYF.